This TCR beta chain was identified in a study of blood T cell repertoires in COVID-19. Overall study: Acute-phase and convalescent COVID-19 samples originated in the United States, Italy and Spain. The cDNA or gDNA used as material had been derived from T cells, B-cell-depleted T cells, or PBMCs.

V lost 3 bases, J lost 7 bases, and 13 bases lay in between. CDR3 size: 15 residues. Germline CDR1 is LNHDA and CDR2 is SQIVND (reference sequence). Under the authors' procedure: Quantification of nucleated cells was approximated via reference gene primer amplification. Produced via immunoSEQ multiplex PCR; TCRdb's table is partial and in-frame only. The V and J calls and clone size are taken from that table; D and trimming were inferred from the DNA. The sample lists 200,000 to 250,000 clones; almost 85% were seen once. The chain is built from TRBV19 and TRBJ1-6; possibly TRBD1 for D (5 bases). Material for sequencing was peripheral blood. The TCR comes from a man aged 45 to 65 with acute or convalescent COVID-19. CDR3 amino acids: CASSMGRGGNSPLHF. The CDR3 region has the DNA TGTGCCAGTAGTATGGGGAGGGGAGGGAATTCACCCCTCCACTTT.